Listed here are 30 T cell receptor beta chains from one sample, sequenced in a study of CD8+ T cells in alopecia areata. The sample's treatment: oral pan-JAK inhibitor, 5-10 mg twice daily. The authors extracted RNA and reverse transcribed it into cDNA as the sequencing template. The protocol was immunoSEQ multiplex PCR, while the TCRdb copy is restricted to in-frame clones and leaves out a portion. The sample lists about 100,000 clones, just under 60% occurring once. Sequencing was performed on CD8+ T cells sorted from blood, taken at approximately week 60, from a patient treated with tofacitinib. Receptors were obtained from a human donor with alopecia areata.

This chain uses TRBV27 with TRBJ1-4, with TRBD1 identical over 8 bases. Per germline, CDR1 MNHEY and CDR2 SMNVEV (reference sequence). The CDR3 spans 13 residues. J gave up 10 bases and V 6 bases, and 7 bases lay outside the gene matches. CDR3 amino acids: CASRPGQGGKLFF. In DNA, the CDR3 is TGTGCCAGCAGGCCCGGACAGGGTGGAAAACTGTTTTTT. The variable domain in full, completed from reference TRBV27 and TRBJ1-4, reads EAQVTQNPRYLITVTGKKLTVTCSQNMNHEYMSWYRQDPGLGLRQIYYSMNVEVTDKGDVPEGYKVSRKEKRNFPLILESPSPNQTSLYFCASRPGQGGKLFFGSGTQLSVL.

As concerns this clone: The same CDR3 also results from other DNA sequences found in this sample. The J gene is TRBJ1-1, the V gene TRBV29-1; weak D call: TRBD1 (5 bases). V was shortened by 6 bases and J by 2 bases, with 7 bases between the two germline ends. The germline V gene has CDR1 SQVTM and CDR2 ANQGSEA. There are 11 residues in the CDR3. The CDR3 DNA reads as TGCAGCGTAGACAGTAACACTGAAGCTTTCTTT. It is translated as CSVDSNTEAFF.

The J gene is TRBJ1-3, the V gene TRBV4-2; the match to TRBD1 covers 7 bases. Germline-derived CDR1 and CDR2 are LGHNA and YNFKEQ. The CDR3 extends over 17 amino acids. V shed 1 base and J 4 bases; nucleotides not matched to a gene: 10. CDR3 protein: CASSQVGRQGVGNTIYF. DNA for the CDR3: TGTGCCAGCAGCCAAGTCGGGAGGCAGGGGGTAGGAAACACCATATATTTT.

The V call is TRBV4-1, the J call TRBJ2-1, with 10 nucleotides matching TRBD2. J gave up 4 bases and V 6 bases, and 3 bases lay outside the gene matches. This CDR3 is built from 14 residues. Germline CDR1 is MGHRA and CDR2 is YSYEKL. DNA of the CDR3: TGCGCCAGCAGACTAGCGGGGACTTACAATGAGCAGTTCTTC. It is translated as CASRLAGTYNEQFF.

This rearrangement joins TRBV5-6 to TRBJ2-7; 7 nucleotides match TRBD1. V was clipped by 4 bases and J by 11 bases; unmatched bases: 9. The CDR3 is 12 residues long. CDR1 is SGHDT and CDR2 is YYEEEE in the germline V gene. The CDR3 DNA is TGTGCCAGCAGCGAGAGGGACAGTGAAAAGTACTTC. It translates to CASSERDSEKYF.

The chain combines TRBV4-1 with TRBJ2-1, with a weak D call TRBD1 (6 bases). This CDR3 is 15 amino acids long. V was pared by 7 bases and J by 0 bases, with 13 bases between. CDR1 and CDR2 from the germline V gene are MGHRA and YSYEKL. CDR3: CASTYRESSYNEQFF. Written as DNA, the CDR3 is TGCGCCAGCACCTACAGGGAAAGCTCCTACAATGAGCAGTTCTTC.

This clone was counted a few times. The chain has TRBV4-1 and TRBJ2-3, with D uncertain. Germline CDR1 reads MGHRA; CDR2 reads YSYEKL. V dropped 4 bases and J dropped 2 bases, with 10 bases sitting between them. The CDR3 sequence is 14 residues long. The CDR3 protein is CASSPDIDTDTQYF. CDR3 in DNA: TGCGCCAGCAGCCCCGACATAGACACAGATACGCAGTATTTT.

This CDR3 is CAWSEYLGPKVAQYF. CDR3 DNA: TGTGCCTGGAGCGAGTATTTAGGCCCGAAGGTGGCCCAGTACTTC. The chain has TRBV30 and TRBJ2-5; D call uncertain. Germline CDR1 GTSNPN, CDR2 SVGIG (reference sequence). The length of the CDR3 is 15 residues. The V and J ends lost 3 bases and 9 bases respectively, with 23 bases between them.

This chain connects TRBV14 to TRBJ2-2, with a weak D call TRBD1 (5 bases). V was cut by 4 bases and J by 6 bases, with 9 bases left in between. The germline CDR1 and CDR2 sequences are SGHDN and FVKESK. The CDR3 is made up of 13 amino acids. The CDR3 nucleotides read TGTGCCAGCAGCCTTCGCAGGGCCGGGGAGCTGTTTTTT. Amino acids: CASSLRRAGELFF.

The V and J genes are TRBV30 and TRBJ1-1; 9 nucleotides match TRBD1. The CDR3 sequence is 16 residues long. V gave up 1 base and J gave up 3 bases; unmatched junction bases: 9. CDR1 is GTSNPN, CDR2 SVGIG, per germline (reference sequence). The CDR3 DNA reads as TGTGCCTGGAGTGCATGGGACAGGGTCGAATACACTGAAGCTTTCTTT. Its translation: CAWSAWDRVEYTEAFF.

The chain joins TRBV30 to TRBJ2-7; 11 nucleotides agree with TRBD1. Trimming cost V 7 bases and J 6 bases; bases outside gene matches: 8. This CDR3 contains 13 residues. The germline V gene has CDR1 GTSNPN and CDR2 SVGIG (reference sequence). CDR3 sequence: CASESGQGGEQYF. The CDR3 DNA reads as TGTGCCTCCGAATCGGGACAGGGGGGCGAGCAGTACTTC.

The rearrangement links TRBV27 to TRBJ2-7; D tentatively reads TRBD1 or TRBD2 (7 bases each). CDR1 and CDR2 from the germline V gene are MNHEY and SMNVEV (reference sequence). This CDR3 region has 14 residues. Trimming cost V 2 bases and J 2 bases, with 10 bases left between them. The CDR3 nucleotides are TGTGCCAGCAGTTTAAGCGGGACAGCCTACGAGCAGTACTTC. Translating gives CASSLSGTAYEQYF.

V gene TRBV5-1 combines with J gene TRBJ2-7; 10 bases fit TRBD1. With V trimmed by 2 bases and J by 4 bases, 3 bases remained unmatched. CDR1 is SGHRS, CDR2 YFSETQ, per germline. The length of the CDR3 is 14 residues. The CDR3 DNA sequence: TGCGCCAGCAGCTTCCGGGACAGGGGTTACGAGCAGTACTTC. It encodes CASSFRDRGYEQYF.

The genes are TRBV5-6 and TRBJ1-2; D not certain. V lost 4 bases to trimming and J lost 9 bases, with 7 bases between them. CDR1 and CDR2 (germline): SGHDT, YYEEEE. The CDR3 has 10 residues. The CDR3 here is CASSPERYTF. The CDR3 DNA sequence: TGTGCCAGCAGCCCAGAACGCTACACCTTC.

This sequence joins TRBV30 and TRBJ1-5, with 7 bases identical to TRBD1. Germline loops: CDR1 GTSNPN, CDR2 SVGIG (reference sequence). Losses at the gene ends were 4 bases for V and 3 bases for J; bases not matched to a gene: 3. The CDR3 covers 13 residues. CDR3 sequence: CAWNEGANQPQHF. The CDR3, as DNA: TGTGCCTGGAATGAGGGGGCCAATCAGCCCCAGCATTTT.

Concerning this clone: Other DNA sequences in the sample encode the same CDR3. This rearrangement joins TRBV4-1 to TRBJ2-7, with D tentatively TRBD1 or TRBD2 (5 bases each). This CDR3 contains 14 residues. Germline V lookup: CDR1 MGHRA, CDR2 YSYEKL. V shed 1 base and J shed 3 bases, with 10 bases lying between them. DNA of the CDR3: TGCGCCAGCAGCCAAGGTCCAGGGAGCTACGAGCAGTACTTC. Protein: CASSQGPGSYEQYF.

This clone appeared once. The V gene is TRBV5-1, the J gene TRBJ2-1, with 8 bases fitting TRBD1. Germline trimming cut 0 bases from V and 3 bases from J; bases unmatched to any gene: 8. Looked up from germline, CDR1 is SGHRS and CDR2 is YFSETQ. The CDR3 extends over 17 amino acids. The chain's CDR3 is CASSLADRGSFYNEQFF. CDR3 DNA: TGCGCCAGCAGCTTGGCCGACAGGGGCTCCTTCTACAATGAGCAGTTCTTC.

This clone turned up a few times. V usage is TRBV30 and J usage is TRBJ2-6, with a tentative D call TRBD2 (7 bases). The CDR3 totals 15 residues. Germline-derived CDR1 and CDR2 are GTSNPN and SVGIG (reference sequence). The V end lost 3 bases, the J end lost 4 bases, and 13 bases lay between the germline ends. CDR3 nucleotides: TGTGCCTGGAGCCTCGGGGGGCTAGGGGCCAACGTCCTGACTTTC. As protein: CAWSLGGLGANVLTF.

This clone was recorded a few times. The chain couples TRBV7-6 to TRBJ2-7, with D possibly being TRBD1 (6 bases). Germline V gene lookup returns CDR1 SGHVS and CDR2 FNYEAQ. This CDR3 has 13 amino acids. Trimming stripped 5 bases from V and 5 bases from J, with 13 bases between. The CDR3 loop reads CASSTLTGNEQYF. CDR3 DNA: TGTGCCAGCAGCACCCTTACAGGGAACGAGCAGTACTTC.

V is TRBV2 and J is TRBJ2-3; either TRBD1 or TRBD2 may supply D (5 bases each). CDR3 size: 17 residues. Trimming took off 2 bases at V and 7 bases at J, with 22 bases between the two ends. Germline V CDR1 and CDR2: SNHLY, FYNNEI. The CDR3 coding sequence is TGTGCCAGCAGTGAATCCCCCCAGGGAGACCCCGGGAATACGCAGTATTTT. As protein: CASSESPQGDPGNTQYF.

The count of this clone is one. This sequence joins TRBV2 and TRBJ1-2; D gene unclear. Germline V CDR1 and CDR2: SNHLY, FYNNEI. V lost 4 bases to trimming and J lost 3 bases, with 18 bases between them. The CDR3 consists of 16 residues. The CDR3 here is CASSGIVLGVDYGYTF. In nucleotides, the CDR3 is TGTGCCAGCAGTGGGATTGTTCTTGGGGTTGACTATGGCTACACCTTC. Combining the CDR3 with reference TRBV2 and TRBJ1-2 gives the whole variable domain EPEVTQTPSHQVTQMGQEVILRCVPISNHLYFYWYRQILGQKVEFLVSFYNNEISEKSEIFDDQFSVERPDGSNFTLKIRSTKLEDSAMYFCASSGIVLGVDYGYTFGSGTRLTVV.

The chain links TRBV5-1 to TRBJ1-3; TRBD1 agrees at 10 bases. The germline V gene encodes CDR1 SGHRS and CDR2 YFSETQ. The V gene end was trimmed by 3 bases and the J gene end by 3 bases; junction bases not matched to a gene: 9. This CDR3 spans 17 amino acids. CDR3 in DNA: TGCGCCAGCAGCTCGACCGACAGGGGGCCTCTTGGAAACACCATATATTTT. Residues: CASSSTDRGPLGNTIYF.

V is TRBV10-3 and J is TRBJ2-6; D is unclear. The germline V and J ends were trimmed by 0 bases and 2 bases, with 5 bases remaining between them. Germline values: CDR1 ENHRY, CDR2 SYGVKD. The length of the CDR3 is 15 residues. The CDR3 is CAISESQAGANVLTF. In DNA, the CDR3 is TGTGCCATCAGTGAGTCTCAGGCTGGGGCCAACGTCCTGACTTTC.

This clone was found a few times. The chain carries TRBV4-2 and TRBJ2-3, with D perhaps matching TRBD2 (6 bases). The germline gives CDR1 LGHNA, CDR2 YNFKEQ. Trimming cost V 4 bases and J 6 bases, with 17 bases left between them. CDR3 size: 15 residues. The CDR3 spells CASSPGDLGLDTQYF. CDR3 nucleotide sequence: TGTGCCAGCAGCCCCGGGGACTTGGGGTTGGATACGCAGTATTTT.

The rearrangement uses TRBV29-1 and TRBJ2-1; 10 bases match TRBD2. The CDR3 is 17 amino acids. Germline loops: CDR1 SQVTM, CDR2 ANQGSEA. The J segment lost 0 bases and the V segment lost 3 bases, leaving 8 bases of the junction unmatched. The CDR3 loop is CSVDGPSGGSSYNEQFF. In DNA form, the CDR3 reads TGCAGCGTTGATGGGCCTAGCGGGGGATCCTCCTACAATGAGCAGTTCTTC.

A few counts support this clone. The gene calls are TRBV4-1 and TRBJ1-1, with D uncertain. This CDR3 is 12 amino acids long. Per germline, CDR1 MGHRA and CDR2 YSYEKL. V dropped 2 bases and J dropped 5 bases, with 6 bases sitting between them. The CDR3 region has the DNA TGCGCCAGCAGCCAACAAGGGACTGAAGCTTTCTTT. The encoded protein is CASSQQGTEAFF.

The chain carries TRBV6-1 and TRBJ1-4, with 8 bases that match TRBD1. Germline V lookup: CDR1 MNHNS, CDR2 SASEGT. This CDR3 has 14 residues. V dropped 6 bases and J dropped 6; count of bases not matched to a gene: 6. The CDR3 DNA sequence: TGTGCCAGCAGCCCAGACAGGGGTTATGAAAAACTGTTTTTT. Its protein is CASSPDRGYEKLFF.

This clone was detected only a few times. V usage is TRBV11-2 and J usage is TRBJ2-3, with D unclear. Germline V gene lookup returns CDR1 SGHAT and CDR2 FQNNGV. V lost 5 bases, J lost 6 bases, and 12 bases lay in between. The CDR3 has 13 residues. The CDR3: CASSPRPVDTQYF. CDR3 sequence (DNA): TGTGCCAGCAGCCCTCGTCCTGTCGATACGCAGTATTTT.

This clone turned up a few times. The chain has TRBV30 and TRBJ1-1; D is perhaps TRBD1 (5 bases). Germline V CDR1 and CDR2: GTSNPN, SVGIG (reference sequence). V lost 3 bases and J 1 base, leaving 9 bases between the germline ends. The CDR3 runs to 13 residues. The DNA of the CDR3 is TGTGCCTGGAGCATCGGACAGAACACTGAAGCTTTCTTT. As protein: CAWSIGQNTEAFF. Variable domain in full (rest from reference TRBV30 and TRBJ1-1): SQTIHQWPATLVQPVGSPLSLECTVEGTSNPNLYWYRQAAGRGLQLLFYSVGIGQISSEVPQNLSASRPQDRQFILSSKKLLLSDSGFYLCAWSIGQNTEAFFGQGTRLTVV.

The CDR3 spells CASSDQGNGYTF. For the CDR3, the DNA is TGCGCCAGCAGCGATCAGGGAAACGGCTACACCTTC. V and J are TRBV4-3 and TRBJ1-2, with a possible D match to TRBD1 (5 bases). The V end was cut by 5 bases, the J end by 8 bases, with 12 bases between. Per germline, CDR1 LGHNA and CDR2 YSLEER. This CDR3 is 12 amino acids long.